These T cell receptor beta chains were read from a single sample in a study of blood T cell repertoires in COVID-19. This table comes from immunoSEQ multiplex PCR, and its TCRdb copy is limited to in-frame clones, with some not included. The sample carries about 68,000 clones, roughly 85% recorded once. Source material: peripheral blood. Source of these receptors: a woman in her sixties with acute or convalescent COVID-19. Both conserved end residues are part of each CDR3. The D gene is left open where the match is weak. Not every row has a clone size; where given, it reads once, few, many or a size class.

>TRBJ1-4|15|TRBV5-1|.|.
CASTRGNADREKLFF
TGCGCCAGCACAAGGGGCAACGCGGACAGAGAAAAACTGTTTTTT
>TRBJ1-1|15|TRBV3-1/TRBV3-2|.|once
CASSITTGRGTEAFF
TGTGCCAGCAGCATAACCACAGGGAGGGGGACTGAAGCTTTCTTT
>TRBJ2-7|12|TRBV12-3/TRBV12-4|.|.
CASTKWANEQYF
TGTGCCAGCACAAAGTGGGCCAACGAGCAGTACTTC
>TRBJ1-1|15|TRBV12-5|.|.
CASGLAYIGDTEAFF
TGTGCTAGTGGTTTGGCTTACATAGGGGACACTGAAGCTTTCTTT
>TRBJ2-1|17|TRBV27|TRBD2|.
CASSSLAGGPSYNEQFF
TGTGCCAGCAGTTCCCTAGCGGGAGGACCCTCCTACAATGAGCAGTTCTTC
>TRBJ2-3|17|TRBV6-2/TRBV6-3|TRBD2|.
CASSPPPLAGDTDTQYF
TGTGCCAGCAGTCCACCACCGCTAGCGGGGGACACAGATACGCAGTATTTT
>TRBJ2-3|15|TRBV4-1|.|.
CASSQERGRADTQYF
TGCGCCAGCAGCCAAGAGCGGGGGCGGGCAGATACGCAGTATTTT
>TRBJ2-1|13|TRBV24-1|.|.
CATSEGASRQQFF
TGTGCCACCAGTGAAGGAGCTAGCCGTCAGCAGTTCTTC
>TRBJ2-7|13|TRBV6-5|.|.
CASRKGGGYEQYF
TGTGCCAGCAGGAAAGGGGGAGGGTACGAGCAGTACTTC
>TRBJ2-7|13|TRBV28|.|once
CASSLPSTYEQYF
TGTGCCAGCAGTTTACCTAGTACCTACGAGCAGTACTTC
>TRBJ2-3|17|TRBV19|TRBD2|.
CASSIGLLAGGTDTQYF
TGTGCCAGTAGTATAGGGCTCCTAGCGGGGGGCACAGATACGCAGTATTTT
>TRBJ2-1|18|TRBV6-1|TRBD2|medium-sized
CASSEEGTSGSLRNEQFF
TGTGCCAGCAGTGAAGAGGGGACTAGCGGGAGCCTACGGAATGAGCAGTTCTTC
>TRBJ2-1|13|TRBV11-3|.|.
CASSLRASVEQFF
TGTGCGAGCTCCCTCAGGGCGTCCGTTGAGCAGTTCTTC
>TRBJ2-7|15|TRBV7-2|TRBD2|.
CASSRQTSVGYEQYF
TGTGCCAGCAGCCGCCAGACTAGCGTCGGCTACGAGCAGTACTTC
>TRBJ1-2|13|TRBV7-8|.|once
CASSFTGFDGYTF
TGTGCCAGCAGCTTTACAGGGTTTGATGGCTACACCTTC